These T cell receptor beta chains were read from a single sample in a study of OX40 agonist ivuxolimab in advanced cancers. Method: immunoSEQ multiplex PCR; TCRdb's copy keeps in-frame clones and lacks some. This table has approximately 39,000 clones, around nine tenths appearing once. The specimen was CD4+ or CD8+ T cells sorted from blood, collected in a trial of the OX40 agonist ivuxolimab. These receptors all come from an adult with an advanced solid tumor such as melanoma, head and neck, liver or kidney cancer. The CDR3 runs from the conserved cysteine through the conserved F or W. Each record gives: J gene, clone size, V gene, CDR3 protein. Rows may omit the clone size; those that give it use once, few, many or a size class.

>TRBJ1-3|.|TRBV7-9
CASSLVRFEPGNTIYF
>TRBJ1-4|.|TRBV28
CASSLWFRGEKLFF
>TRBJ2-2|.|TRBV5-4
CASSLVGLGRTGELFF
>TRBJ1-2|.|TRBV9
CASSDSSGYTF
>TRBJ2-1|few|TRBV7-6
CASRGSDEQFF
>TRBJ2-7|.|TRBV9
CASSVGGSPSYEQYF
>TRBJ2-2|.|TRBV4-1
CASSQGGAGGSNTGELFF
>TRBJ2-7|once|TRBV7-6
CASSYQQGAFYEQYF
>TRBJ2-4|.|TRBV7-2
CASSLAVDQGGAKNIQYF
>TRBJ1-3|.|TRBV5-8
CASSFGQGAIYF
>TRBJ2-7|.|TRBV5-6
CASSFSPSEQYF
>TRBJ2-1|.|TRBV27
CASRGTNDSYNEQFF
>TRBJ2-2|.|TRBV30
CAERQTVNTGELFF
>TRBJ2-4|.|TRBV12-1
CASSHSTGPLLAKNIQYF
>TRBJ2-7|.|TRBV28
CASSPGLAGVTTSYEQYF
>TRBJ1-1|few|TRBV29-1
CSVEKGVNTEAFF
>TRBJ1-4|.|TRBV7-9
CASSSGQGRDEKLFF
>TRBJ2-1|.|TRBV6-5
CASSYSSSGMDEQFF
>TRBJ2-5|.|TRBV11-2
CASSSPGSGETQYF
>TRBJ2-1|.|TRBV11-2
CASSPISSGFYNEQFF
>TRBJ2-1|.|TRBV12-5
CASAPRWSAYNEQFF
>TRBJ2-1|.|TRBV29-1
CSVVGTTYNEQFF
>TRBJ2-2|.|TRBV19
CASSSRTWSDSTGELFF
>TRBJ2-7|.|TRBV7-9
CASSSGTGEGLHEQYF
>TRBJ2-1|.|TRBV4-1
CASSHLGVDYNEQFF
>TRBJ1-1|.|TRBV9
CASSVGNSNTEAFF
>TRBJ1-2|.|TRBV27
CASSLSYWGQGYTF
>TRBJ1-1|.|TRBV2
CASRGGPEAFF
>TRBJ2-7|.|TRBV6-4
CAIDPSYEQYF
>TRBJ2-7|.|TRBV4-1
CASSQTPGLAGVREQYF
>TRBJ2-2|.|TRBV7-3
CASSSLAQNTGELFF
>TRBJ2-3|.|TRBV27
CASRREGLNTQYF
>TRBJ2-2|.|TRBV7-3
CASSLNPGPTGELFF
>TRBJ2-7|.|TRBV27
CASSSWEHSYEQYF
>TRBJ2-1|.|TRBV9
CASSVVPNEQFF
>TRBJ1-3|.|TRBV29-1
CSVQVNTHTIYF
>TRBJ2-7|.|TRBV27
CASSYAKSYEQYF
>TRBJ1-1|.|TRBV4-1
CASSRGEHTEAFF
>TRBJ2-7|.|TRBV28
CASSSHLVRYYEQYF
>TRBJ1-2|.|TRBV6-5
CASSYSSSAGAYGYTF
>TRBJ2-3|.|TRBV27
CASSLFLAGITDTQYF
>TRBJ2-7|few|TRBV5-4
CASSRDRDSSYEQYF